This T cell receptor (beta chain) was sequenced in a study of T cells after yellow fever vaccination. From the 5' RACE reads, TCRdb called clonotypes with MiXCR, one entry per CDR3 protein. The table includes some 300,000 distinct CDR3 sequences, 7.5% to 9% detected once. This clonotype was recorded a few times. The receptor was derived from a man younger than 35 who received the YFV17D yellow fever vaccine. This sample comprised CD4+ T cells sorted from PBMCs, obtained 5 days after the yellow fever booster vaccination.

The CDR3 DNA follows: TGTGCCAGCAGTTTTATTTTCCCTGAAGCTTTCTTT. Encoded protein: CASSFIFPEAFF. The chain couples TRBV12-3 or TRBV12-4 to TRBJ1-1; D remains ambiguous. Deletions cut 3 bases from V and 6 bases from J, with 8 bases between. There are 12 residues in the CDR3.